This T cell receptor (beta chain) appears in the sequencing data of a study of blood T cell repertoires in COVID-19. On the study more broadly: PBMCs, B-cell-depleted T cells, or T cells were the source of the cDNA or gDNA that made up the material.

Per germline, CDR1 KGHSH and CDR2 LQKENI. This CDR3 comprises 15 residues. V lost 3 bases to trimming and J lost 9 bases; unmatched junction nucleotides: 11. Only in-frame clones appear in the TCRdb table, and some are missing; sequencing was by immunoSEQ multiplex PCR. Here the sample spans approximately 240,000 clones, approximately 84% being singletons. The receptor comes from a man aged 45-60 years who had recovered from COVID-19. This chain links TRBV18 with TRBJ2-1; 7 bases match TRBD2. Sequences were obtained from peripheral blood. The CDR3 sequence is CASSPSTGTTSEQFF. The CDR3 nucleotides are TGTGCCAGCTCACCGTCGACTGGGACTACAAGTGAGCAGTTCTTC. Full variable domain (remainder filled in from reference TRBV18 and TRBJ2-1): NAGVMQNPRHLVRRRGQEARLRCSPMKGHSHVYWYRQLPEEGLKFMVYLQKENIIDESGMPKERFSAEFPKEGPSILRIQQVVRGDSAAYFCASSPSTGTTSEQFFGPGTRLTVL.